This TCR beta chain was retrieved from a study of cytomegalovirus exposure and HLA in healthy donors. Study findings and constraints: Later on, an analysis found that several of the most significant clusters appeared to be linked to common viral pathogens, which included parvovirus B19. A later analysis found TCR association rates differed by HLA locus, highest for DRB1 and lowest for HLA-C. Previously analyzed data showed that most TCR beta V segments were productive at a frequency of about 87% or about 30%.

Vbeta (60) and Jbeta (13) primers were used in the PCR. Assay: immunoSEQ multiplex PCR; the TCRdb copy retains only in-frame clones and omits some. The sample lists around 130,000 clones, around 70% occurring once. Germline loops: CDR1 MDHEN, CDR2 SYDVKM. The germline V and J ends were trimmed by 3 bases and 3 bases, with 12 bases remaining between them. This CDR3 comprises 15 residues. A note on this clone: Its cognate antigen is unknown.

Each donor was nominally healthy when sampled (though unrecorded immune exposures were likely). The clonotype comes from a man in his forties in good health and CMV-seropositive. Sequencing input: PBMCs. The chain recombines TRBV28 with TRBJ1-5; D may be TRBD1 (6 bases). The CDR3: CASSFERGHNQPQHF. CDR3 nucleotide sequence: TGTGCCAGCAGTTTCGAGAGGGGACACAATCAGCCCCAGCATTTT.